The 15 T cell receptor beta chains below come from one sample, sequenced in a study of cytomegalovirus exposure and HLA in healthy donors. The primer mix had 60 Vbeta and 13 Jbeta primers. Measured with immunoSEQ multiplex PCR; TCRdb has only the in-frame clones, and not every one. The top ten clones hold roughly 6% of a sample with nearly 95,000 clones, roughly 69% of them seen once. The sample was PBMCs. The receptors derive from a woman between 25 and 40 years old in good health and CMV-seronegative.

The chain uses TRBV9 and TRBJ2-3, with D uncertain. From germline, CDR1 is SGDLS and CDR2 YYNGEE. The V end was cut by 4 bases, the J end by 2 bases, with 8 bases between. The CDR3 is 13 residues long. CDR3 DNA sequence: TGTGCCAGCAGCTCCCCAAACACAGATACGCAGTATTTT. Translated: CASSSPNTDTQYF.

The chain is built from TRBV27 and TRBJ1-1; D is ambiguous. Germline V lookup: CDR1 MNHEY, CDR2 SMNVEV (reference sequence). V was cut by 2 bases and J by 8 bases, with 12 bases left in between. This CDR3 is 13 amino acids long. The CDR3 DNA follows: TGTGCCAGCAGTTTAACTCCCAGAGCGGAAGCTTTCTTT. Amino acid sequence: CASSLTPRAEAFF.

This chain links TRBV25-1 with TRBJ1-2; 7 bases are shared with TRBD1. The CDR3 length is 16 residues. The junction had 8 bases not matched to a gene; V was cut back by 3 bases and J by 1 base. The germline V gene encodes CDR1 MGHDK and CDR2 SYGVNS. CDR3 coding DNA: TGTGCCAGCAGTGACCTGACAGGGCTTCGTAACTATGGCTACACCTTC. Translation gives CASSDLTGLRNYGYTF.

This chain joins TRBV9 and TRBJ2-5; maybe TRBD2 (7 bases). V dropped 1 base and J dropped 1 base, with 14 bases sitting between them. Germline CDR1 is SGDLS and CDR2 is YYNGEE. The CDR3 is made up of 16 amino acids. CDR3 in amino acids: CASSVPGGGVQETQYF. In nucleotides, the CDR3 is TGTGCCAGCAGCGTACCGGGGGGCGGGGTCCAAGAGACCCAGTACTTC.

The rearrangement joins TRBV5-1 to TRBJ2-1; maybe TRBD2 (5 bases). Germline CDR1 is SGHRS and CDR2 is YFSETQ. V lost 0 bases and J lost 1, with 11 bases in between. The CDR3 covers 16 residues. The CDR3, as DNA: TGCGCCAGCAGCTTGGACGGCGGGCTATCCTACAATGAGCAGTTCTTC. Its protein is CASSLDGGLSYNEQFF.

This clone was observed a few times. The chain recombines TRBV7-6 with TRBJ2-1; weak D call: TRBD1 (5 bases). CDR1 and CDR2 (germline): SGHVS, FNYEAQ. The CDR3 has 13 residues. V dropped 10 bases and J dropped 6 bases, with 16 bases sitting between them. The CDR3 bases are TGTGCCACACCCGTAGGGGATTTCAATGAGCAGTTCTTC. It is translated as CATPVGDFNEQFF.

This clone came up a few times. This chain joins TRBV2 and TRBJ1-1; D not certain. V was clipped by 4 bases and J by 1 base, with 7 bases between them. The germline V gene has CDR1 SNHLY and CDR2 FYNNEI. The CDR3 covers 13 residues. CDR3 coding DNA: TGTGCCAGCAGTGCCCAGGAGAACACTGAAGCTTTCTTT. Its translation is CASSAQENTEAFF.

The chain has TRBV7-8 and TRBJ2-5, with D perhaps matching TRBD1 (6 bases). This CDR3 contains 15 residues. In germline, CDR1 is SGHVS, CDR2 FQNEAQ. Trimming cost V 1 base and J 4 bases, with 13 bases left between them. CDR3 nucleotide sequence: TGTGCCAGCAGCTTAGGAGGGGTAGGGGGAGAGACCCAGTACTTC. Translated: CASSLGGVGGETQYF.

The chain couples TRBV19 to TRBJ2-7, with TRBD1 matching over 10 bases. The germline gives CDR1 LNHDA, CDR2 SQIVND (reference sequence). The CDR3 sequence is 15 residues long. Germline trimming cut 5 bases from V and 4 bases from J; bases unmatched to any gene: 8. This CDR3 is CASSRLTGGQYEQYF. The CDR3 bases are TGTGCCAGTAGTCGACTGACAGGGGGCCAGTACGAGCAGTACTTC.

This clone appeared a few times. The V call is TRBV6-5, the J call TRBJ2-4; 7 bases map to TRBD1. Germline loops: CDR1 MNHEY, CDR2 SVGAGI. The CDR3 covers 15 residues. With V trimmed by 7 bases and J by 1 base, 7 bases remained unmatched. The CDR3 region has the DNA TGTGCCAGCACCACCGACAGGGATGCCAAAAACATTCAGTACTTC. It translates to CASTTDRDAKNIQYF.

This clone was observed a handful of times. This sequence joins TRBV5-1 and TRBJ2-2; D gene ambiguous. The V and J ends lost 5 bases and 7 bases respectively, with 12 bases between them. CDR3 length equals 13 residues. In germline, CDR1 is SGHRS, CDR2 YFSETQ. The CDR3 DNA reads as TGCGCCAGCAGGGCGAGAGAGGACGGGGAGCTGTTTTTT. Its translation: CASRAREDGELFF.

J is TRBJ2-7 and V is TRBV7-9, with TRBD2 matching 9 bases. This CDR3 comprises 14 residues. Germline V gene lookup returns CDR1 SEHNR and CDR2 FQNEAQ (reference sequence). J lost 6 bases, V lost 2 bases, and 5 bases had no gene match. The CDR3 coding sequence is TGTGCCAGCAGCTTAACCGGACTAGCGTTCGAGCAGTACTTC. This sequence encodes CASSLTGLAFEQYF.

This clone was detected once. The rearrangement uses TRBV11-2 and TRBJ1-1, with D unresolved. Trimming pared 3 bases from V and 3 bases from J, leaving 8 bases between. The length of the CDR3 is 13 residues. The germline CDR1 and CDR2 sequences are SGHAT and FQNNGV. CDR3 nucleotide sequence: TGTGCCAGCAGCTTTGGGCAGCACACTGAAGCTTTCTTT. Its translation is CASSFGQHTEAFF.

The chain uses TRBV25-1 and TRBJ1-1; a possible D gene is TRBD1 (5 bases). Germline-derived CDR1 and CDR2 are MGHDK and SYGVNS. Trimming took 3 bases from V and 1 from J, leaving 15 bases between them. The CDR3 extends over 16 amino acids. The CDR3 loop is CASSDGAYMGNTEAFF. CDR3 sequence (DNA): TGTGCCAGCAGTGATGGGGCTTACATGGGGAACACTGAAGCTTTCTTT.

This clone was found a few times. This chain joins TRBV29-1 and TRBJ2-7; D is possibly TRBD1 (5 bases). The CDR3 contains 12 residues. Germline V lookup: CDR1 SQVTM, CDR2 ANQGSEA. V was clipped by 4 bases and J by 5 bases, with 12 bases between them. CDR3 protein: CSVGSADNEQYF. The CDR3 nucleotides read TGCAGCGTTGGGTCCGCGGACAACGAGCAGTACTTC.